The entry below describes one T cell receptor beta chain. This sample was included in a study of cytomegalovirus exposure and HLA in healthy donors. The repertoire was sequenced with immunoSEQ multiplex PCR; TCRdb's copy has only in-frame clones and lacks some. Here the sample spans about 82,000 clones, around 95% being singletons. From germline, CDR1 is MGHRA and CDR2 YSYEKL. V shed 3 bases, J shed 2 bases, and the junction held 7 bases outside the gene matches. This CDR3 is built from 16 residues. This chain links TRBV4-1 with TRBJ2-3; the match to TRBD2 covers 8 bases. Sequencing input: PBMCs. The receptor was isolated from a young woman in good health and CMV-seronegative. The DNA for the CDR3 is TGCGCCAGCAGCCAGGGCGGAGCGGGAGTCACAGATACGCAGTATTTT. This encodes CASSQGGAGVTDTQYF.